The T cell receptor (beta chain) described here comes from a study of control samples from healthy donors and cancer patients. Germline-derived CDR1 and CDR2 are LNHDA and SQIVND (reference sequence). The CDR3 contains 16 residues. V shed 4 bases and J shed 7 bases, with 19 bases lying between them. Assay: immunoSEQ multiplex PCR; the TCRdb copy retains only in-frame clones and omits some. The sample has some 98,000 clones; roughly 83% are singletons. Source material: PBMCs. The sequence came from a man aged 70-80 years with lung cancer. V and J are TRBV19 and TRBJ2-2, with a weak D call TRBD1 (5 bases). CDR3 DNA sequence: TGTGCCAGTAGTACCCGTAGGACACAAAGATACGGGGAGCTGTTTTTT. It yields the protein CASSTRRTQRYGELFF.